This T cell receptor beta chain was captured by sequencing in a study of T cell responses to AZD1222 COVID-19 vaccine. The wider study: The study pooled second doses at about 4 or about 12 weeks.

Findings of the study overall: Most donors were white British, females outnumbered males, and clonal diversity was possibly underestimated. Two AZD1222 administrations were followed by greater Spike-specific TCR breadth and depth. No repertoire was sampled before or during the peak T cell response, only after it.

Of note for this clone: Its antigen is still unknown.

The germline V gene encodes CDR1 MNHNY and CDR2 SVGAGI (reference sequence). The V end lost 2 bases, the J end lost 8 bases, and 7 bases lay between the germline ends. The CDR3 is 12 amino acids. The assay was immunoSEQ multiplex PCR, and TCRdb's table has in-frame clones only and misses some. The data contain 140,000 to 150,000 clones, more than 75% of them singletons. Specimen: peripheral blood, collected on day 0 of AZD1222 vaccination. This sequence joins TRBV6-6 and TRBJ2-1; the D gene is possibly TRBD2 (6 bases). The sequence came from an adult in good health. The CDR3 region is CASSYSGYEQFF. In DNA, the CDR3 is TGTGCCAGCAGTTACAGCGGGTATGAGCAGTTCTTC.